What follows is one T cell receptor beta chain and its context. Its antigen remains unknown. Other DNA sequences in this specimen translate into the identical CDR3. V gave up 7 bases and J gave up 5 bases; unmatched junction bases: 9. CDR1 and CDR2 (germline): MDHEN, SYDVKM. The CDR3 spans 14 residues. This entry is derived from a study of beta chain features in type 1 diabetes. Findings and caveats of the study: Moderately but significantly shorter TCRB CDR3s were found in Type 1 diabetes patients in all four CD4+ subsets. Still unanswered here is whether HLA type influences TCRB rearrangement.

Reverse transcription of all isolated RNA meant that expressed TCRB transcripts were sequenced. Measured with immunoSEQ multiplex PCR; TCRdb has only the in-frame clones, and not every one. Altogether a few hundred thousand clones are present, 9.6% being singletons, with the ten largest covering roughly 0.6%. The V and J genes are TRBV28 and TRBJ1-2; 8 bases map to TRBD1. The sample was central memory CD4+ T cells from blood. The TCR originated in a man aged 25-45 years with type 1 diabetes. CDR3 DNA sequence: TGTGCCAGCACTCCCGGACAGGGAGGGTATGGCTACACCTTC. Translating gives CASTPGQGGYGYTF.